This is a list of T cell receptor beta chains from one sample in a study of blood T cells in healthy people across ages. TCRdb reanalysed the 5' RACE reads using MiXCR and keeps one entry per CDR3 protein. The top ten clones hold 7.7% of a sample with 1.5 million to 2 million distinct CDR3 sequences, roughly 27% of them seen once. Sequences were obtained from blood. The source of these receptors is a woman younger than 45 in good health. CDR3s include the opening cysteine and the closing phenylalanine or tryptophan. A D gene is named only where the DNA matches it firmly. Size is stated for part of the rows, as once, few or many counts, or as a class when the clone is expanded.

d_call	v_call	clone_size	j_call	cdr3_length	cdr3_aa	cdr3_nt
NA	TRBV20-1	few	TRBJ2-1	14	CSARDQGRENEQFF	TGCAGTGCTAGAGATCAGGGTAGAGAGAATGAGCAGTTCTTC
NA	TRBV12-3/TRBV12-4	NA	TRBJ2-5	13	CASSFTGRETQYF	TGTGCCAGCAGTTTTACAGGGAGGGAGACCCAGTACTTC
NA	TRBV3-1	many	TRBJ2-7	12	CASSQFPLEQYF	TGTGCCAGCAGCCAGTTCCCTCTCGAGCAGTACTTC
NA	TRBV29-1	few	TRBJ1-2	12	CSALREGYGYTF	TGCAGCGCCCTCCGGGAGGGCTATGGCTACACCTTC
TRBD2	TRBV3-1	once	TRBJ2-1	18	CASSQVMRLAGGSSEQFF	TGTGCCAGCAGCCAAGTAATGCGACTAGCGGGAGGAAGCAGTGAGCAGTTCTTC
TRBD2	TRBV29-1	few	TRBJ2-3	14	CGASGGPPPDTQYF	TGCGGCGCCAGCGGGGGGCCCCCCCCAGATACGCAGTATTTT
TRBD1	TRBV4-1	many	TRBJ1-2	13	CASSQRDSYGYTF	TGCGCCAGCAGCCAGAGGGACAGCTATGGCTACACCTTC
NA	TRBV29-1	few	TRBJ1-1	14	CSVRAPLADTEAFF	TGCAGCGTCCGGGCCCCTCTCGCTGACACTGAAGCTTTCTTT
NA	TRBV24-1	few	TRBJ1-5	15	CATSDSRTGNQPQHF	TGTGCCACCAGTGATTCCCGGACGGGTAATCAGCCCCAGCATTTT
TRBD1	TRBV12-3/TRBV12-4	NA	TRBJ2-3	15	CASILDRGQTDAQYF	TGTGCCAGCATCCTGGACAGGGGGCAGACAGATGCGCAGTATTTT
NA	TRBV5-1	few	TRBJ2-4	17	CASSHKDNSWDKNIQYF	TGCGCCAGCAGCCACAAGGACAATTCTTGGGACAAAAACATTCAGTACTTC
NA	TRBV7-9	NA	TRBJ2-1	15	CASSLLWWESNEQFF	TGTGCCAGCAGCTTGCTGTGGTGGGAGTCCAATGAGCAGTTCTTC
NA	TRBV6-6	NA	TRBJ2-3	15	CASSSGGSGTDTQYF	TGTGCCAGCAGTTCCGGTGGTTCTGGCACAGATACGCAGTATTTT
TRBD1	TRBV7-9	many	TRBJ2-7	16	CASSPPGTGSSYEQYF	TGTGCCAGCAGCCCCCCAGGGACAGGGAGCTCCTACGAGCAGTACTTC
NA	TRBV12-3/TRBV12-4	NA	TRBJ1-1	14	CASSFPPFVTEAFF	TGTGCCAGCAGTTTTCCCCCATTCGTCACTGAAGCTTTCTTT
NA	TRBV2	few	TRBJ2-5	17	CASSPSGAAFLNDFEYF	TGTGCCAGCAGCCCATCCGGGGCCGCGTTCCTCAACGATTTTGAGTACTTC
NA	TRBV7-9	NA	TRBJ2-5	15	CASSLHGGMKETQYF	TGTGCCAGCAGCTTACACGGCGGGATGAAGGAGACCCAGTACTTC
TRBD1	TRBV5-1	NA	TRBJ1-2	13	CASSSTGEDGHSF	TGCGCCAGCAGCTCGACAGGGGAGGATGGCCACTCCTTC
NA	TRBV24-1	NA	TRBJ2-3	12	CATSGGPDTQYF	TGTGCCACCAGTGGCGGGCCAGATACGCAGTATTTT
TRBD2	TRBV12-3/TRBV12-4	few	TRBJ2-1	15	CASSFLLAGMNEQFF	TGTGCCAGCAGTTTTTTACTAGCGGGAATGAATGAGCAGTTCTTC
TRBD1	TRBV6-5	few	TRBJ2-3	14	CASSGQGSPDTQYF	TGTGCCAGCAGTGGACAGGGGAGTCCAGATACGCAGTATTTT
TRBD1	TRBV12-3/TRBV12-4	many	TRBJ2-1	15	CASSSGTGGLYEQFF	TGTGCCAGCAGTTCCGGGACAGGGGGACTTTACGAGCAGTTCTTC
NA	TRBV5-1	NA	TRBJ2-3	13	CAGSPRTSDTQYF	TGCGCCGGCAGCCCCCGGACGTCAGATACGCAGTATTTT
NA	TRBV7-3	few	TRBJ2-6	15	CASSPFGSGANVLTF	TGTGCCAGCAGCCCATTCGGGTCTGGGGCCAACGTCCTGACTTTC
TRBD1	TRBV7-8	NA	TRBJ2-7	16	CASSKKGARATYEQYF	TGTGCCAGCAGCAAAAAGGGGGCCAGGGCCACCTACGAGCAGTACTTC
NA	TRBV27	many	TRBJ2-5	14	CASSSLGGGETQYF	TGTGCCAGCAGTTCCCTAGGAGGGGGAGAGACCCAGTACTTC
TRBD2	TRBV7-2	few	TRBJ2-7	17	CASSLRTSKRGDYEQYF	TGTGCCAGCAGCCTTCGGACTAGCAAAAGGGGGGACTACGAGCAGTACTTC
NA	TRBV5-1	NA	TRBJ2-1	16	CASSYIPSSRYNEQFF	TGCGCCAGCAGCTACATCCCTAGCAGTCGGTACAATGAGCAGTTCTTC
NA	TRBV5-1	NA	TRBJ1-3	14	CASSLAGASNTIYF	TGCGCCAGCAGCTTGGCCGGGGCTTCAAACACCATATATTTT
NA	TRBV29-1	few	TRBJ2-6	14	CSVRYGSGANVLTF	TGCAGCGTTAGGTACGGGTCTGGGGCCAACGTCCTGACTTTC
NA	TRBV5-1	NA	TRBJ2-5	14	CASSLVRDRETQYF	TGCGCCAGCAGCTTGGTCAGGGATCGGGAGACCCAGTACTTC
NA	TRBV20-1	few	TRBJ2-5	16	CSARPNRGGSSVTQYF	TGCAGTGCTAGGCCCAACAGGGGGGGCTCCTCGGTGACCCAGTACTTC
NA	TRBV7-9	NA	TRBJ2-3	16	CASIPPTGWGTDTQYF	TGTGCCAGCATTCCACCCACTGGGTGGGGCACAGATACGCAGTATTTT
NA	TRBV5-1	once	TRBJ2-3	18	CAGSLPRDSLSGTDMQYF	TGCGCCGGCAGCTTACCTCGGGACTCCTTAAGTGGCACAGATATGCAGTATTTT
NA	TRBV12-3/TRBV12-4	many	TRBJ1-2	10	CASHRAGYTF	TGTGCCAGCCACAGGGCTGGCTACACCTTC
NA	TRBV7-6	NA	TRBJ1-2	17	CASSQQGPQPTMHGYTF	TGTGCCAGCAGCCAGCAGGGGCCCCAACCAACCATGCATGGCTACACCTTC
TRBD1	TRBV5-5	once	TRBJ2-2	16	CANSLRTGEDTGELFF	TGTGCCAACAGCCTAAGGACAGGGGAGGACACCGGGGAGCTGTTTTTT
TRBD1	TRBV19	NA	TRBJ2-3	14	CASRKGQGTDTQYF	TGTGCCAGCCGCAAGGGACAGGGAACAGATACGCAGTATTTT
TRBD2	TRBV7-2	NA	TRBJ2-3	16	CASSAGAGGLRYTQYF	TGTGCCAGCAGCGCGGGGGCGGGGGGGTTGCGTTATACGCAGTATTTT
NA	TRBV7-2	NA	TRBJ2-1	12	CASSMGLDEQFF	TGTGCCAGCAGTATGGGTCTAGATGAGCAGTTCTTC
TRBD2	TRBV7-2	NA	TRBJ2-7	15	CASSTSGMGPYEQYF	TGTGCCAGCAGCACTAGCGGGATGGGCCCCTACGAGCAGTACTTC
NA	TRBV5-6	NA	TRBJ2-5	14	CASSLQGPLETQYF	TGTGCCAGCAGCTTACAGGGCCCTCTAGAGACCCAGTACTTC
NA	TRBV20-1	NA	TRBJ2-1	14	CSATPSGANNEQFF	TGCAGTGCTACCCCATCCGGGGCAAATAATGAGCAGTTCTTC
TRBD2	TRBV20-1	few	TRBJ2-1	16	CSASNRRELSYNEQFF	TGCAGTGCTAGTAATCGGCGGGAGCTTTCATACAATGAGCAGTTCTTC
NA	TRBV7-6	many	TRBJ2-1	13	CASSLLGIREQFF	TGTGCCAGCAGCTTATTAGGTATCCGGGAGCAGTTCTTC
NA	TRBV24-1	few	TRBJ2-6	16	CATSDPVASGANVLTF	TGTGCCACCAGTGATCCGGTTGCGTCTGGGGCCAACGTCCTGACTTTC
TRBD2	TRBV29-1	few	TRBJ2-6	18	CSVRSGTSGKAGANVLTF	TGCAGCGTGAGGAGCGGGACTAGCGGGAAGGCTGGGGCCAACGTCCTGACTTTC
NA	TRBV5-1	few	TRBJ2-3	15	CASSLVFSGADTQYF	TGCGCCAGCAGCTTGGTTTTTAGCGGAGCAGATACGCAGTATTTT
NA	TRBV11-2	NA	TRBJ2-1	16	CASPPASPSSYNEQFF	TGTGCCAGTCCGCCGGCTAGCCCAAGCTCCTACAATGAGCAGTTCTTC
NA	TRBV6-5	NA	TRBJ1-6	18	CASSYSTSRERKNSPLHF	TGTGCCAGCAGTTACTCGACGTCCAGGGAGAGGAAAAATTCACCCCTCCACTTT
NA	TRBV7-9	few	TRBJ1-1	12	CASSSGKAEAFF	TGTGCCAGCAGCTCAGGAAAGGCTGAAGCTTTCTTT
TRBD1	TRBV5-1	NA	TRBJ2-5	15	CASSLAATGGETQYF	TGCGCCAGCAGCTTGGCCGCGACAGGGGGAGAGACCCAGTACTTC
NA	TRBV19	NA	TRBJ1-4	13	CASSFTSVEVLFF	TGTGCCAGTAGTTTTACCTCGGTGGAGGTACTGTTTTTT
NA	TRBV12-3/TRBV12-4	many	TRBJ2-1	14	CATSRWDSYNEQFF	TGTGCCACCTCCCGTTGGGACTCCTACAATGAGCAGTTCTTC
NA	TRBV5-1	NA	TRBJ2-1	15	CTSSLEDTGYNEQFF	TGCACCAGCAGCTTGGAGGACACGGGTTACAATGAGCAGTTCTTC